A single sample gave rise to the 9 T cell receptor beta chains below, sequenced in a study of T-cell reconstitution after alpha-beta-depleted transplantation in children. Unique molecular identifiers featured in how the TCRbeta library was prepared. TCRdb called the PCR reads again in MiXCR, with one record for every CDR3 protein. The sample includes 550,000 to 800,000 distinct CDR3 sequences, about an eighth of them seen just once. The sample in question was PBMCs, obtained before TCRalphabeta/CD19-depleted stem cell transplant. The receptors originated from a girl aged 2 to 10 with congenital amegakaryocytic thrombocytopenia, due to receive a stem cell transplant.

J is TRBJ1-2 and V is TRBV2; D might be TRBD1 (5 bases). The CDR3 sequence is 13 residues long. V was clipped by 8 bases and J by 2 bases, with 12 bases between them. Germline CDR1 SNHLY, CDR2 FYNNEI. CDR3 DNA sequence: TGTGCCAGCGGGTCGACAGACAACTATGGCTACACCTTC. Its translation: CASGSTDNYGYTF.

This clonotype has a count of ten or more. This chain connects TRBV20-1 to TRBJ1-1, with D unclear. The V end was cut by 6 bases, the J end by 2 bases, with 13 bases between. Germline values: CDR1 DFQATT, CDR2 SNEGSKA (reference sequence). CDR3 length equals 13 residues. The CDR3 DNA reads TGCAGTGCCCTACCCCCGAGCAACACTGAAGCTTTCTTT. It translates to CSALPPSNTEAFF.

V gene TRBV5-1 combines with J gene TRBJ2-5; D not resolved. V gave up 0 bases and J gave up 5 bases, with 11 bases separating them. The CDR3 covers 14 residues. Germline CDR1 and CDR2: SGHRS and YFSETQ. The CDR3 DNA sequence: TGCGCCAGCAGCTTGGACCTACAAAGGGAGACCCAGTACTTC. It translates to CASSLDLQRETQYF.

This clonotype was detected a few times. This sequence joins TRBV30 and TRBJ2-3; D call uncertain. Germline values: CDR1 GTSNPN, CDR2 SVGIG (reference sequence). Trimming took off 1 base at V and 0 bases at J, with 11 bases between the two ends. The CDR3 is 15 residues long. In DNA, the CDR3 is TGTGCCTGGAGTGGGGCGGAATCTAGCACAGATACGCAGTATTTT. This encodes CAWSGAESSTDTQYF.

In this sample, this clonotype turned up a few times. The V gene is TRBV20-1, the J gene TRBJ1-5, with D tentatively TRBD1 (5 bases). CDR3 length: 12 residues. Trimming stripped 5 bases from V and 9 bases from J, with 14 bases between. Per germline, CDR1 DFQATT and CDR2 SNEGSKA (reference sequence). The CDR3 reads CSAHTGSGPQHF. In DNA, the CDR3 is TGCAGTGCTCACACAGGTTCAGGGCCCCAGCATTTT.

This clonotype was detected a few times. The V call is TRBV6-1, the J call TRBJ2-6; the match to TRBD1 covers 7 bases. Germline assignment: CDR1 MNHNS and CDR2 SASEGT. V gave up 8 bases and J gave up 1 base; unmatched junction bases: 11. The CDR3 is made up of 17 amino acids. CDR3 nucleotides: TGTGCCAGCGCCCCTAGGACAGGAGAATCTGGGGCCAACGTCCTGACTTTC. As protein: CASAPRTGESGANVLTF.

This rearrangement joins TRBV27 to TRBJ1-2, with TRBD1 as a possible D gene (6 bases). Germline loops: CDR1 MNHEY, CDR2 SMNVEV (reference sequence). The CDR3 is made up of 16 amino acids. The V end lost 6 bases, the J end lost 4 bases, and 21 bases lay between the germline ends. The CDR3 DNA reads as TGTGCCAGCAGCCCTTATGCCGTGGGGGGGCCCTATGGCTACACCTTC. Encoded protein: CASSPYAVGGPYGYTF.

This chain connects TRBV20-1 to TRBJ1-1; the match to TRBD1 covers 7 bases. The germline gives CDR1 DFQATT, CDR2 SNEGSKA (reference sequence). The CDR3 length is 16 residues. V was pared by 1 base and J by 2 bases, with 10 bases of the junction left unmatched. As DNA, the CDR3 is TGCAGTGCTAGAGCCGCCCCCGGGACAGCCAACACTGAAGCTTTCTTT. This codes for CSARAAPGTANTEAFF.

This clonotype has a count of ten or more. The chain's CDR3 is CSASAESLAKNIQYF. For the CDR3, the DNA is TGCAGTGCGTCAGCGGAATCGCTAGCCAAAAACATTCAGTACTTC. This chain connects TRBV20-1 to TRBJ2-4, with D maybe TRBD2 (5 bases). The V end was cut by 6 bases, the J end by 0 bases, with 15 bases between. Germline V lookup: CDR1 DFQATT, CDR2 SNEGSKA (reference sequence). The CDR3 runs 15 residues.